This T cell receptor beta chain emerged from a study of PD-L1 blockade in urothelial cancer. Stated time point: peripheral blood 6 weeks after treatment start. Using immunoSEQ multiplex PCR, the repertoire was profiled, and TCRdb retains in-frame clones only, with some absent. Of some 40,000 clones in the sample, more than 80% were seen once. Sequenced here: PBMCs, sampled around atezolizumab (anti-PD-L1) treatment. The sequence was collected from a man aged 40-50 years with urothelial cancer.

The CDR3 nucleotides read TGTGCCAGCAGCCATGAAGGAGGGGACAGGGGAGCCCTCTACAATGAGCAGTTCTTC. Amino acid sequence: CASSHEGGDRGALYNEQFF. The chain recombines TRBV7-4 with TRBJ2-1; TRBD1 matches 10 bases. CDR1 is SGHVT, CDR2 SQSDAQ, per germline. Trimming cost V 5 bases and J 3 bases; bases outside gene matches: 16. The CDR3 loop spans 19 amino acids.